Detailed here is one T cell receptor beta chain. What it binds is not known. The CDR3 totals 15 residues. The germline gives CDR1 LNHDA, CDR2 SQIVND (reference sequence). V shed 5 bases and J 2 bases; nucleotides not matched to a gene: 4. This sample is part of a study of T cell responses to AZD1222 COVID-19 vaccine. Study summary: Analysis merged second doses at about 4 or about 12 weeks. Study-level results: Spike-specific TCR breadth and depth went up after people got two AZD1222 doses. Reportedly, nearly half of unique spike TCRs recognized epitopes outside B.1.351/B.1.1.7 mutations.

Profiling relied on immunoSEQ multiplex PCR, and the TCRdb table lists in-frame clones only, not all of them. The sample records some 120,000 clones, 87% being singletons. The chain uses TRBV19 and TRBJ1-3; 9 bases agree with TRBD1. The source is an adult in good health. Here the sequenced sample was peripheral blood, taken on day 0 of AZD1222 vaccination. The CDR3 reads CASSVGQGAGNTIYF. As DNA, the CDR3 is TGTGCCAGTAGTGTGGGACAGGGCGCTGGAAACACCATATATTTT.